Shown below are 32 T cell receptor beta chains from a single sample sequenced in a study of radiation and T cells in renal cell carcinoma. Sequencing used immunoSEQ multiplex PCR; TCRdb keeps in-frame clones, though not all of them. Here the sample spans more than 140,000 clones, approximately 82% being singletons. Time point specified: baseline pretreatment blood. The treatment: 15 Gy SBRT to primary tumor, nephrectomy 4 weeks later. This material consisted of blood, taken from a patient whose treatment included radiotherapy and nephrectomy. Receptors were obtained from a woman aged 45-59 years with renal cell carcinoma.

This sequence joins TRBV18 and TRBJ1-2, with D possibly being TRBD1 (5 bases). The CDR3 has 14 residues. V was shortened by 6 bases and J by 1 base, with 12 bases between the two germline ends. Per the germline V gene, CDR1 is KGHSH and CDR2 is LQKENI. The CDR3 DNA is TGTGCCAGCTCTCCGCCAGGGCTTAACTATGGCTACACCTTC. Its protein is CASSPPGLNYGYTF.

The rearrangement joins TRBV5-5 to TRBJ1-5; 7 bases match TRBD1. J gave up 4 bases and V 0 bases, and 4 bases lay outside the gene matches. The CDR3 is made up of 15 amino acids. Germline V lookup: CDR1 SGHKS, CDR2 YYEKEE (reference sequence). The CDR3 reads CASSLVGGQNQPQHF. CDR3 DNA: TGTGCCAGCAGCTTGGTGGGGGGACAGAATCAGCCCCAGCATTTT.

Written as DNA, the CDR3 is TGTGCCAGCAGCCAAGGATGGGGCTACGAGCAGTACTTC. It specifies CASSQGWGYEQYF. V gene TRBV14 combines with J gene TRBJ2-7; D not resolved. The germline gives CDR1 SGHDN, CDR2 FVKESK. The V end lost 1 base, the J end lost 3 bases, and 7 bases lay between the germline ends. The CDR3 contains 13 residues.

This sequence joins TRBV9 and TRBJ2-7; TRBD1 is a possible D gene (8 bases). V lost 3 bases to trimming and J lost 5 bases, with 21 bases between them. The CDR3 totals 16 residues. CDR1 and CDR2 from the germline V gene are SGDLS and YYNGEE. The CDR3 nucleotides are TGTGCCAGCAGCGCAAGCGTACAGGGGGGGTATGACGAGCAGTACTTC. As protein: CASSASVQGGYDEQYF. The entire variable domain, with the rest obtained from reference TRBV9 and TRBJ2-7, is as follows: DSGVTQTPKHLITATGQRVTLRCSPRSGDLSVYWYQQSLDQGLQFLIQYYNGEERAKGNILERFSAQQFPDLHSELNLSSLELGDSALYFCASSASVQGGYDEQYFGPGTRLTVT.

The CDR3 protein is CASSISRFSNQPQHF. The CDR3 nucleotides are TGTGCCAGTAGTATTAGTCGATTTAGCAATCAGCCCCAGCATTTT. J is TRBJ1-5 and V is TRBV19; D uncertain. The germline V and J ends were trimmed by 3 bases and 0 bases, with 9 bases remaining between them. Looked up from germline, CDR1 is LNHDA and CDR2 is SQIVND (reference sequence). The CDR3 loop spans 15 amino acids.

The V gene is TRBV14, the J gene TRBJ2-5; weak D call: TRBD2 (5 bases). V lost 0 bases and J lost 7, with 9 bases in between. From germline, CDR1 is SGHDN and CDR2 FVKESK. CDR3 size: 13 residues. CDR3 bases: TGTGCCAGCAGCCAAGAGAGGGCGGGGACCCAGTACTTC. Its translation is CASSQERAGTQYF.

The CDR3 reads CASSESAYHEQYF. The CDR3 coding sequence is TGCGCCAGCAGTGAGTCTGCATACCACGAGCAGTACTTC. This chain uses TRBV10-1 with TRBJ2-7; D ambiguous. There are 13 residues in the CDR3. The germline V gene has CDR1 WNHNN and CDR2 SYGVQD (reference sequence). The germline V and J ends were trimmed by 0 bases and 5 bases, with 8 bases remaining between them.

V and J are TRBV6-6 and TRBJ2-1; D may be TRBD1 (6 bases). The germline CDR1 and CDR2 sequences are MNHNY and SVGAGI (reference sequence). The length of the CDR3 is 13 residues. Between the trimmed V and J ends, which lost 6 bases and 7 bases, there was a span of 13 bases. As DNA, the CDR3 is TGTGCCAGCAGGTGGACAGCTAGGAATGAGCAGTTCTTC. Translation gives CASRWTARNEQFF.

V gene TRBV4-1 combines with J gene TRBJ2-7; the match to TRBD2 covers 11 bases. Germline V gene sequence: CDR1 MGHRA, CDR2 YSYEKL. With V trimmed by 5 bases and J by 4 bases, 4 bases remained unmatched. This CDR3 has 14 amino acids. In nucleotides, the CDR3 is TGCGCCAGCAGCACCGGGACTAGCGGATACGAGCAGTACTTC. It is translated as CASSTGTSGYEQYF.

This rearrangement joins TRBV5-1 to TRBJ1-4; D not certain. Germline loops: CDR1 SGHRS, CDR2 YFSETQ. The CDR3 is 16 residues long. V gave up 6 bases and J gave up 0 bases, with 15 bases separating them. The CDR3 DNA is TGCGCCAGCACCGATGCCCGGATAGCAACTAATGAAAAACTGTTTTTT. Protein sequence: CASTDARIATNEKLFF.

This clone was detected a few times. The chain carries TRBV7-2 and TRBJ2-3; D might be TRBD1 or TRBD2, each matching 5 bases. Between the trimmed V and J ends, which lost 0 bases and 5 bases, there was a span of 6 bases. Germline CDR1 reads SGHTA; CDR2 reads FQGNSA. The CDR3 has 13 amino acids. This CDR3 reads CASSLAGGDTQYF. CDR3 coding DNA: TGTGCCAGCAGCTTAGCTGGGGGAGATACGCAGTATTTT.

This clone came up once. The J gene is TRBJ1-1, the V gene TRBV7-1, with D possibly matching TRBD1 (5 bases). TRBV7-1 is noted as an ORF with a role that remains uncertain. The CDR3 is made up of 14 amino acids. V lost 5 bases to trimming and J lost 3 bases, with 13 bases between them. CDR3 sequence reads: CASSPLGGDTEAFF. CDR3 in DNA: TGTGCCAGCAGCCCACTCGGGGGAGACACTGAAGCTTTCTTT.

The J gene is TRBJ2-6, the V gene TRBV6-6; 7 bases are a match to TRBD1. Germline loops: CDR1 MNHNY, CDR2 SVGAGI (reference sequence). The CDR3 has 15 residues. Trimming removed 6 bases from V and 1 base from J; junction bases left unmatched: 3. CDR3 sequence (DNA): TGTGCCAGCAGATTCAGGGGGTCTGGGGCCAACGTCCTGACTTTC. Translation: CASRFRGSGANVLTF.

In its sample, this clone was seen a few times. This chain connects TRBV25-1 to TRBJ1-1, with D perhaps TRBD1 (6 bases). CDR3 length: 14 residues. The germline V and J ends were trimmed by 6 bases and 4 bases, with 15 bases remaining between them. Germline CDR1 MGHDK, CDR2 SYGVNS. In DNA form, the CDR3 reads TGTGCCAGCAGCCACGGGGACAAGTCCACTGAAGCTTTCTTT. Amino acid sequence: CASSHGDKSTEAFF.

The V call is TRBV7-9, the J call TRBJ1-2, with 10 positions matching TRBD1. Germline V lookup: CDR1 SEHNR, CDR2 FQNEAQ (reference sequence). The CDR3 is made up of 16 amino acids. Trimming took 1 base from V and 2 from J; bases not matched to a gene: 4. This CDR3 reads CASSLGGTGENYGYTF. The CDR3 DNA sequence: TGTGCCAGCAGCTTAGGCGGGACAGGGGAGAACTATGGCTACACCTTC.

This chain connects TRBV15 to TRBJ2-5; D unresolved. CDR3 size: 13 residues. V lost 1 base and J lost 5, with 8 bases in between. Germline assignment: CDR1 LNHNV and CDR2 YYDKDF (reference sequence). CDR3 in amino acids: CATSRAPAETQYF. Here the CDR3 DNA reads TGTGCCACCAGCAGAGCCCCAGCGGAGACCCAGTACTTC.

Of note for this clone: Other nucleotide sequences in the sample specify the same CDR3. V gene TRBV5-1 combines with J gene TRBJ2-7; 11 bases are a match to TRBD2. From germline, CDR1 is SGHRS and CDR2 YFSETQ. The CDR3 covers 16 residues. Germline trimming cut 0 bases from V and 2 bases from J; bases unmatched to any gene: 4. The CDR3, as DNA: TGCGCCAGCAGCTTGGGCGGGACTAGCGGAACCTACGAGCAGTACTTC. This gives the protein CASSLGGTSGTYEQYF.

The chain has TRBV5-1 and TRBJ1-4; D is undetermined. The CDR3 covers 12 residues. From germline, CDR1 is SGHRS and CDR2 YFSETQ. V shed 3 bases and J shed 4 bases, with 4 bases lying between them. The CDR3 DNA follows: TGCGCCAGCAGCTCGGGTAATGAAAAACTGTTTTTT. Its protein product is CASSSGNEKLFF.

The chain carries TRBV10-3 and TRBJ2-1; 8 positions agree with TRBD2. The CDR3 sequence is 18 residues long. Germline CDR1 is ENHRY and CDR2 is SYGVKD. Trimming at V came to 0 bases and at J to 6 bases, leaving 13 bases not matched to a gene. CDR3 sequence reads: CAISESSLPGLVVNEQFF. The CDR3 DNA sequence: TGTGCCATCAGTGAGTCGTCGCTTCCGGGACTAGTTGTCAATGAGCAGTTCTTC.

J is TRBJ2-4 and V is TRBV2; TRBD1 might be the D (5 bases). Germline V gene data show CDR1 as SNHLY and CDR2 as FYNNEI. This CDR3 comprises 15 residues. V lost 6 bases and J 0 bases, leaving 12 bases between the germline ends. Here the CDR3 DNA reads TGTGCCAGCAGGAGACAGTCAATAGCCAAAAACATTCAGTACTTC. Residues: CASRRQSIAKNIQYF.

The V and J genes are TRBV7-2 and TRBJ2-2; D remains unclear. With 2 bases removed from V and 1 base from J, the gap between germline ends came to 8 bases. The CDR3 contains 15 residues. The germline CDR1 and CDR2 sequences are SGHTA and FQGNSA. CDR3 DNA: TGTGCCAGCAGCTTATCCGGCAAGAACACCGGGGAGCTGTTTTTT. It yields the protein CASSLSGKNTGELFF.

Only one count was recorded for this clone. In nucleotides, the CDR3 is TGTGCCAGCAGGTCGACGGGGGGACAGCCCCAGCATTTT. Its protein product is CASRSTGGQPQHF. V gene TRBV6-5 combines with J gene TRBJ1-5; D may be TRBD1 (5 bases). Germline lookup yields CDR1 MNHEY and CDR2 SVGAGI. V was clipped by 6 bases and J by 7 bases, with 13 bases between them. The CDR3 length is 13 residues.

The chain uses TRBV9 and TRBJ2-2; D remains unclear. Germline V CDR1 and CDR2: SGDLS, YYNGEE. Trimming left V 3 bases short and J 5 bases short, with 14 bases between. The CDR3 runs 15 residues. The CDR3 nucleotides are TGTGCCAGCAGCGCACGCCGATCAGGAACCGGGGAGCTGTTTTTT. Encoded protein: CASSARRSGTGELFF. Full variable domain (outside the CDR3, taken from reference TRBV9 and TRBJ2-2): DSGVTQTPKHLITATGQRVTLRCSPRSGDLSVYWYQQSLDQGLQFLIQYYNGEERAKGNILERFSAQQFPDLHSELNLSSLELGDSALYFCASSARRSGTGELFFGEGSRLTVL.

The chain has TRBV15 and TRBJ1-2, with 9 bases that match TRBD1. V lost 0 bases and J lost 7; bases outside the gene matches: 6. The CDR3 totals 15 residues. Germline V gene data show CDR1 as LNHNV and CDR2 as YYDKDF (reference sequence). The CDR3 reads CATSRDSRTGVGYTF. CDR3 bases: TGTGCCACCAGCAGAGATAGCAGGACAGGGGTTGGCTACACCTTC.

The chain joins TRBV5-1 to TRBJ1-5; D is unclear. Germline V gives CDR1 SGHRS, CDR2 YFSETQ. Trimming removed 3 bases at V and 0 bases at J, with 19 bases between. The CDR3 sequence is 18 residues long. The DNA of the CDR3 is TGCGCCAGCAGCTCGGAAAAGCGACGGAAATTTAGCAATCAGCCCCAGCATTTT. It translates to CASSSEKRRKFSNQPQHF.

Only one count was recorded for this clone. The rearrangement uses TRBV9 and TRBJ2-1; a possible D gene is TRBD1 (5 bases). CDR1 and CDR2 from the germline V gene are SGDLS and YYNGEE. The CDR3 totals 12 residues. V was pared by 5 bases and J by 6 bases, with 9 bases between. CDR3 sequence: CASSGDSNEQFF. Here the CDR3 DNA reads TGTGCCAGCAGTGGAGACAGCAATGAGCAGTTCTTC. The full variable domain, its missing parts supplied by reference TRBV9 and TRBJ2-1, is DSGVTQTPKHLITATGQRVTLRCSPRSGDLSVYWYQQSLDQGLQFLIQYYNGEERAKGNILERFSAQQFPDLHSELNLSSLELGDSALYFCASSGDSNEQFFGPGTRLTVL.

The V call is TRBV9, the J call TRBJ2-2; D not resolved. CDR3 size: 15 residues. Germline CDR1 and CDR2: SGDLS and YYNGEE. Between the trimmed V and J ends, which lost 0 bases and 0 bases, there was a span of 6 bases. The CDR3 sequence: CASSVEAANTGELFF. The CDR3, as DNA: TGTGCCAGCAGCGTAGAGGCAGCGAACACCGGGGAGCTGTTTTTT.

J is TRBJ1-4 and V is TRBV19; 7 positions agree with TRBD1. The CDR3 is 13 residues long. Trimming cost V 8 bases and J 4 bases; bases outside gene matches: 4. CDR1 is LNHDA and CDR2 is SQIVND in the germline V gene (reference sequence). CDR3 sequence reads: CASSQGINEKLFF. CDR3 bases: TGTGCCAGTTCACAGGGGATTAATGAAAAACTGTTTTTT.

The V call is TRBV28, the J call TRBJ1-3, with TRBD1 as a possible D gene (5 bases). The germline V gene encodes CDR1 MDHEN and CDR2 SYDVKM. The CDR3 is made up of 13 amino acids. Trimming took off 4 bases at V and 8 bases at J, with 12 bases between the two ends. This CDR3 is CASSSRQLYTIYF. The CDR3 DNA reads as TGTGCCAGCAGTTCCCGACAGCTATACACCATATATTTT.

The V call is TRBV19, the J call TRBJ1-2, with no clear D. V lost 5 bases and J lost 4, with 11 bases in between. CDR1 and CDR2 from the germline V gene are LNHDA and SQIVND (reference sequence). The CDR3 length is 13 residues. CDR3 region: CASSSGMVYGYTF. The CDR3 DNA follows: TGTGCCAGTAGTTCGGGGATGGTCTATGGCTACACCTTC. Filled out from reference TRBV19 and TRBJ1-2, the complete variable domain reads DGGITQSPKYLFRKEGQNVTLSCEQNLNHDAMYWYRQDPGQGLRLIYYSQIVNDFQKGDIAEGYSVSREKKESFPLTVTSAQKNPTAFYLCASSSGMVYGYTFGSGTRLTVV.

The chain joins TRBV2 to TRBJ2-5; 7 bases fit TRBD1. V lost 6 bases to trimming and J lost 2 bases; unmatched junction nucleotides: 9. CDR3 size: 15 residues. The V gene's germline CDR1 is SNHLY and CDR2 FYNNEI. CDR3 coding DNA: TGTGCCAGCAGGGTTTCCAGGGGGTCGCAAGAGACCCAGTACTTC. Translating it yields CASRVSRGSQETQYF.

Regarding this clone: At one end the junction does not follow the germline gene, possibly because of a read error. The chain joins TRBV6-1 to TRBJ2-7; perhaps TRBD1 as D (6 bases). Germline V lookup: CDR1 MNHNS, CDR2 SASEGT. The CDR3 is made up of 12 amino acids. The CDR3 here is CASREGGYEQYF. DNA of the CDR3: TGTGCCAGCAGGGAAGGGGGATACGAGCAGTACTTC.